The clone carrying this T cell receptor (beta chain) was observed a few times. Its antigen is not known. The authors split each subset's genomic DNA evenly across several immunoSEQ plates. The protocol was immunoSEQ multiplex PCR, while the TCRdb copy is restricted to in-frame clones and leaves out a portion. The data show 980,000 or so clones, around three quarters seen once. This record comes from a study of shared clonotypes between healthy human individuals. Study in general: Every donor yielded three CD4 naive, three CD4 memory, two CD8 naive and one CD8 memory plate.

Study-wide points: Clonotypes shared by all four donors outscored non-shared clonotypes in generation probability. The study sampled only blood, and tissue repertoires likely differ.

Germline assignment: CDR1 LNHDA and CDR2 SQIVND (reference sequence). V lost 2 bases, J lost 7 bases, and 18 bases lay in between. The CDR3 is 15 residues long. Sample: memory CD4+ T cells sorted from blood. As to subset: CD45RA-negative fraction. V is TRBV19 and J is TRBJ2-7, with TRBD2 as a possible D gene (6 bases). The receptor was isolated from a young man in good health. The chain's CDR3 is CASSIRTVGRLEQYF. For the CDR3, the DNA is TGTGCCAGTAGTATACGGACGGTGGGGAGGTTAGAGCAGTACTTC.